This entry concerns a single T cell receptor (beta chain). This clone's antigen is unknown. The sample holds no much larger clone one base away, and base qualities are not on file. Sequencing of the TRB variable region was done with the immunoSEQ hsTCRB v3.0 assay at survey level resolution. TRB sequencing targeted a depth of about 40,000-55,000 T-cell genomes per sample. An Illumina MiSeq with a v3 150-cycle kit was used to sequence the pooled TRB libraries. The paper's processing steps were these. Repertoire analysis was performed in R inside a reproducible Nextflow workflow that covered QC, data transformation and analysis. Custom analyses were implemented in LymphoSeq2, an R package for AIRR-Seq data exploration. A few samples that produced fewer than 5000 total TRB sequences were removed, so about 200 HIV repertoires were analyzed. Of the 188 retained HIV repertoires, 55 to 60 were collected before and around 130 after ART initiation. Repertoires were downsampled to 5000 TRB nucleotide sequences, and summary statistics were averaged over 100 downsampling iterations. Only TRB sequences with CDR3 regions of at least seven amino acids were retained for analysis. Two measures captured diversity: a Shannon entropy-derived clonality score and the Gini coefficient. In the repertoire networks, any two of the top 5000 CDR3 amino acid sequences were linked whenever the two sequences differed by an edit distance of one. For TRB CDR3 amino acid sequences, GLIPH2 was used to predict antigen specificity groups and MHC restriction. Known CMV, EBV, HIV or tissue antigen associations were flagged by matching CDR3 amino acid sequences against VDJdb and McPAS-TCR. Pre-ART, post-ART and control groups were compared with Wilcoxon signed-rank tests and Holm-Bonferroni correction. TCRdb took this table from immuneACCESS and kept in-frame rearrangements with V and J called. Such tables lack part of the clones; where checked against another copy, unresolved V genes explain under half of the gap, and the rest is unexplained. D and trimming come from the DNA, and the V and J calls and clone size come from that table. For this sample there are 25,000 to 35,000 clones; approximately 86% appear just once. Of the sample, approximately 4.8% is held by the ten largest clones.

In the germline V gene (reference sequence), CDR1 corresponds to LNHDA and CDR2 to SQIVND. The CDR3 holds 15 amino acids from the cysteine to the phenylalanine. The read is trimmed to its CDR3 DNA, 45 bases read in frame from base 1. V is clipped by 3 bases and J by 0 bases, and the sequence between their germline boundaries is 10 bases long. The source of the sample is a study of long-term antiretroviral therapy in people with HIV (dated by TCRdb to between 2021 and 2024). In terms of the full investigation: The earliest samples were collected roughly a decade before the 2015 WHO recommendation for immediate ART, at a time when ART was usually postponed until CD4 counts fell. No cross-contamination during QIAcube processing turned up in test extractions that ran a monoclonal T-cell line alongside 30 or so polyclonal samples. About a third of the roughly 30 participants with HIV were female. Whether ART initiation and durable HIV suppression were associated with changes in peripheral blood TRB repertoire composition and diversity was tested in a retrospective serial study. A total of over 150 cryopreserved PBMC samples came from around 30 adults with confirmed HIV infection and were collected serially over a mean of around 6 years (range 1-12).

Broader findings and caveats from the paper: Because cell numbers in pre-ART samples were limited, unsorted PBMC were profiled instead of sorted CD4+ and CD8+ T cells. Starting ART was linked to a significant rise in TRB diversity, yet even with long-term ART the diversity remained significantly lower than in transplant donor controls. No data were available on ART adherence, viral resistance or therapy changes, limiting inferences about post-ART repertoire changes. The samples span the years 2004 to 2017, and the ART regimens used may be less effective than current regimens. At every time point, the repertoire was dominated by expanded TRB clones first identified before ART initiation, although this dominance fluctuated and, in many PLHIV, declined after ART. HIV repertoires had narrower CDR3 length ranges than controls, and the network structure suggested an antigen-experienced repertoire that shifted only slightly toward naive after ART. Because PBMC availability was limited, only the TCR beta chain was sequenced, with no alpha chain pairing.

Participants were included only if at least one PBMC sample before ART initiation and at least two post-ART samples were available. All participants with HIV were treated in the United States of America. Before DNA extraction, cryopreserved samples of roughly 0.85-11 million PBMC were thawed and then washed. At the time of the earliest PBMC sample for each participant with HIV, ages ranged from about 23 to 60 years. PBMC samples from each participant spanned 1-4 timepoints before ART initiation and 2-8 timepoints after ART initiation, with a median of 7 samples. For every participant, serial HIV viral load, CD4+ T-cell count, ART history and demographic data were obtained. Genomic DNA was extracted from unsorted PBMC with a Qiagen kit on a QIAcube, processed in batches of 12 samples.

Here the chain combines TRBV19 and TRBJ2-3; a tentative D call is TRBD2 (5 bases match). The TCR was taken from a woman aged 25 to 39 with HIV. Sequencing used unsorted PBMCs, obtained 0.8 years after starting antiretroviral therapy. CDR3 region: CASSIEGQSTDTQYF. The DNA sequence follows: TGTGCCAGTAGTATCGAGGGCCAGAGCACAGATACGCAGTATTTT.